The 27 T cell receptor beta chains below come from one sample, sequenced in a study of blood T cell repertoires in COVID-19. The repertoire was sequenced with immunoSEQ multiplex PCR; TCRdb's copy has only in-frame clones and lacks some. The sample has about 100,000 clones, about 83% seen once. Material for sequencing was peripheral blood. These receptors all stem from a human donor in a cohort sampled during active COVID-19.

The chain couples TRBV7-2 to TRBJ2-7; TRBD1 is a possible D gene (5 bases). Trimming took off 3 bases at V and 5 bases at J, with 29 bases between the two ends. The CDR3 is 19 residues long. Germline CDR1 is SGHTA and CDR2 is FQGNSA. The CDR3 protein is CASSLTSQGRGIIVHEQYF. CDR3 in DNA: TGTGCCAGCAGCTTGACGTCCCAGGGAAGAGGAATCATAGTCCACGAGCAGTACTTC.

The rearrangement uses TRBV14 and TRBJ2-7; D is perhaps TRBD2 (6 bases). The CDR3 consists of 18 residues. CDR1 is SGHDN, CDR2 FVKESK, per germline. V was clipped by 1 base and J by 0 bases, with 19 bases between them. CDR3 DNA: TGTGCCAGCAGCCAAGGATCCGCCTGGACGGACTACTCCTACGAGCAGTACTTC. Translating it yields CASSQGSAWTDYSYEQYF. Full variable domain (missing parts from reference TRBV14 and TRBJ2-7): EAGVTQFPSHSVIEKGQTVTLRCDPISGHDNLYWYRRVMGKEIKFLLHFVKESKQDESGMPNNRFLAERTGGTYSTLKVQPAELEDSGVYFCASSQGSAWTDYSYEQYFGPGTRLTVT.

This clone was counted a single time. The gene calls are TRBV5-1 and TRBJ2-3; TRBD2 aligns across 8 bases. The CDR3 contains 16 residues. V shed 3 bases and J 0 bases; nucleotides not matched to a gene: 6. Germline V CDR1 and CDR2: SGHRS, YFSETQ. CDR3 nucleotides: TGCGCCAGCAGCTCCTTAGCGGGATTTAGCACAGATACGCAGTATTTT. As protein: CASSSLAGFSTDTQYF.

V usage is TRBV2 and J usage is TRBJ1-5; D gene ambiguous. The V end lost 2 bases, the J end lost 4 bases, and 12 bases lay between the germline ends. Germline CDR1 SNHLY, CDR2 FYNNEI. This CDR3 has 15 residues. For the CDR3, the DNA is TGTGCCAGCAGTGAAAGACTTGCGGTGAATCAGCCCCAGCATTTT. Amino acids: CASSERLAVNQPQHF.

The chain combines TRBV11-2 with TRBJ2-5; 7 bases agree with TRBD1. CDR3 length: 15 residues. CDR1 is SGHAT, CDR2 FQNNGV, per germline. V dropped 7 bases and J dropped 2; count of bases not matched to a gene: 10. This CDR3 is CASTKQGKTQETQYF. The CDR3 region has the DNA TGTGCCAGCACCAAACAGGGGAAGACGCAAGAGACCCAGTACTTC.

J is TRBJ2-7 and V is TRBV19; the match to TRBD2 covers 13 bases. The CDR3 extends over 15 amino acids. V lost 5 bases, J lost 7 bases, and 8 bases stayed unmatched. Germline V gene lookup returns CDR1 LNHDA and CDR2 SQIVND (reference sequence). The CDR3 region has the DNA TGTGCCAGTAGTCCCGGACTAGCGGGAGCGAGTGAGCAGTACTTC. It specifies CASSPGLAGASEQYF.

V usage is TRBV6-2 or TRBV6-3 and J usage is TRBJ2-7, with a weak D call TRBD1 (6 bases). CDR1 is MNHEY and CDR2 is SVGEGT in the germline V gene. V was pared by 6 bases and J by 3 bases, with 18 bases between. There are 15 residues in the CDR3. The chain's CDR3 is CASSPRGRTDYEQYF. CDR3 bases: TGTGCCAGCAGCCCTCGCGGCAGGACAGACTACGAGCAGTACTTC.

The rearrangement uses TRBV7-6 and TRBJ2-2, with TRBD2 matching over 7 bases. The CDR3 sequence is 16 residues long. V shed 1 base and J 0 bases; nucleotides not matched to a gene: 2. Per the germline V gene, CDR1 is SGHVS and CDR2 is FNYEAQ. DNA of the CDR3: TGTGCCAGCAGCTTAGTGGCGGGGGCGAACACCGGGGAGCTGTTTTTT. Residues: CASSLVAGANTGELFF.

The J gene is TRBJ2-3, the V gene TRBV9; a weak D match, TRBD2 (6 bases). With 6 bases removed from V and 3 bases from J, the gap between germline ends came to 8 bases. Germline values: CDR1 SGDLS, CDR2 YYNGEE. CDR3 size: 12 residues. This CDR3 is CASTGGTDTQYF. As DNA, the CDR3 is TGTGCCAGCACCGGGGGTACAGATACGCAGTATTTT.

CDR3 in DNA: TGTGCCAGCAGCCCAAGAGGGACTAGCGGGAGGCCTAGCTCCTACAATGAGCAGTTCTTC. The encoded protein is CASSPRGTSGRPSSYNEQFF. This chain uses TRBV3-1 (or the pseudogene TRBV3-2) with TRBJ2-1, with TRBD2 matching over 15 bases. The germline V gene has CDR1 LGHDT and CDR2 YNNKEL (reference sequence). CDR3 length equals 20 residues. The V segment lost 4 bases and the J segment 0 bases; nucleotides outside the gene matches: 10.

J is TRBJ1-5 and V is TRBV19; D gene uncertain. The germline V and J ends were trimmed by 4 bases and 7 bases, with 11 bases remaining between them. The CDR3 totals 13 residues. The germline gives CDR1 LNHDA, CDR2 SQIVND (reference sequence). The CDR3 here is CASSNQGAQPQHF. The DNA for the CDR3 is TGTGCCAGTAGTAATCAAGGAGCCCAGCCCCAGCATTTT.

The CDR3 bases are TGTGCCAGCAGTGAAGGGTCGGGAAACAACTATGGCTACACCTTC. Protein: CASSEGSGNNYGYTF. The chain couples TRBV6-1 to TRBJ1-2; no firm D call. The germline gives CDR1 MNHNS, CDR2 SASEGT. The CDR3 has 15 residues. Trimming pared 1 base from V and 2 bases from J, leaving 11 bases between.

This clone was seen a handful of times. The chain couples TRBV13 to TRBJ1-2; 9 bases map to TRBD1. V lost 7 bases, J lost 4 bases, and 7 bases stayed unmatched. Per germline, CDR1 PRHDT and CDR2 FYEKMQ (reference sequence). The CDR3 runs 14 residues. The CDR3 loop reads CASNRDRAGYGYTF. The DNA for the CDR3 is TGTGCCAGCAACCGGGACAGGGCTGGCTATGGCTACACCTTC.

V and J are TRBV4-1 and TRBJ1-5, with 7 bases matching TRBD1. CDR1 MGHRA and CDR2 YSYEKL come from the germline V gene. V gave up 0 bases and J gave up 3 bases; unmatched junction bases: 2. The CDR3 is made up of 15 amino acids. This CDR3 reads CASSQEGTDNQPQHF. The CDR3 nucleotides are TGCGCCAGCAGCCAAGAGGGGACAGACAATCAGCCCCAGCATTTT.

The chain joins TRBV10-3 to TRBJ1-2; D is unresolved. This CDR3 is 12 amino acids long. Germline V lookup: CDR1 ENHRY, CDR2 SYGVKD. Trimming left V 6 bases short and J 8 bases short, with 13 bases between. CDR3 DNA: TGTGCCATCAGCATGGCGCCGGGGGGCTACACCTTC. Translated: CAISMAPGGYTF.

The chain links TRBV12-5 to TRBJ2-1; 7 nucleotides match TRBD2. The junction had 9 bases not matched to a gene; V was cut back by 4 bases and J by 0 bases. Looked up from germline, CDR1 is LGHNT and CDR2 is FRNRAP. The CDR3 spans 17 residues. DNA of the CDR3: TGTGCTAGTGGTTCCCCTGGGGGGGGGAGCTCCTACAATGAGCAGTTCTTC. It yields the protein CASGSPGGGSSYNEQFF. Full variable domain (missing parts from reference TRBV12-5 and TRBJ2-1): DARVTQTPRHKVTEMGQEVTMRCQPILGHNTVFWYRQTMMQGLELLAYFRNRAPLDDSGMPKDRFSAEMPDATLATLKIQPSEPRDSAVYFCASGSPGGGSSYNEQFFGPGTRLTVL.

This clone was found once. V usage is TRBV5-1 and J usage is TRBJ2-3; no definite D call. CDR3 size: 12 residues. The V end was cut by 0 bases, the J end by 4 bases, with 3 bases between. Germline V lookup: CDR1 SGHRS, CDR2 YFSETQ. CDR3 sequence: CASSLASDTQYF. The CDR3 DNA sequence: TGCGCCAGCAGCTTGGCCTCAGATACGCAGTATTTT.

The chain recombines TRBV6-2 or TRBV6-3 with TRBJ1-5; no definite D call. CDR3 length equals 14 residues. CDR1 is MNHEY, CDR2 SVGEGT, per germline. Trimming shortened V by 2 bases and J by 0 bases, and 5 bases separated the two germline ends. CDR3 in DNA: TGTGCCAGCAGTTACGGAGTTAGCAATCAGCCCCAGCATTTT. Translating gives CASSYGVSNQPQHF.

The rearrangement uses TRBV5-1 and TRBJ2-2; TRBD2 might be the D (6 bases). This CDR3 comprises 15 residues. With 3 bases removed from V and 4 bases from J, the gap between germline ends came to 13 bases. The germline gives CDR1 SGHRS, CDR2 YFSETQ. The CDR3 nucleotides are TGCGCCAGCAGCTCCGCCGTGGGAGGCACCGGGGAGCTGTTTTTT. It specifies CASSSAVGGTGELFF.

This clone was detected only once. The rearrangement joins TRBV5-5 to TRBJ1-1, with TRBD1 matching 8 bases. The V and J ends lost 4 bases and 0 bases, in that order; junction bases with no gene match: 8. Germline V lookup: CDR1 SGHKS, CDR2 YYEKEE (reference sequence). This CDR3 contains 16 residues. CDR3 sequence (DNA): TGTGCCAGCAGCGTGACAGGGGCGATCATGAACACTGAAGCTTTCTTT. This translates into CASSVTGAIMNTEAFF.

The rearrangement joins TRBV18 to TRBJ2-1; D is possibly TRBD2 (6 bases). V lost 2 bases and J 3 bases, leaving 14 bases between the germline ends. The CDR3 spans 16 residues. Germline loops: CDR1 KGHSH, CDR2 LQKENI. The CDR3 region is CASSPTTGAGYNEQFF. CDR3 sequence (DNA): TGTGCCAGCTCACCAACGACGGGAGCCGGCTACAATGAGCAGTTCTTC.

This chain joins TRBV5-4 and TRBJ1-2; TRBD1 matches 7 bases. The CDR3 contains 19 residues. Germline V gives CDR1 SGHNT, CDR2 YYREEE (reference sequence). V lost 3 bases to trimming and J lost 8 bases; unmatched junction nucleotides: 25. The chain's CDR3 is CASSSPGTASLNYGVGYTF. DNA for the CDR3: TGTGCCAGCAGCTCCCCGGGGACAGCCTCCCTTAACTATGGAGTAGGCTACACCTTC.

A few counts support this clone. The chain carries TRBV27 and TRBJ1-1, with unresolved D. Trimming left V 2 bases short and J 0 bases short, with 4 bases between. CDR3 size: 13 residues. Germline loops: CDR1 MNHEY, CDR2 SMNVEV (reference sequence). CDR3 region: CASSLIMNTEAFF. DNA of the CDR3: TGTGCCAGCAGTTTAATTATGAACACTGAAGCTTTCTTT.

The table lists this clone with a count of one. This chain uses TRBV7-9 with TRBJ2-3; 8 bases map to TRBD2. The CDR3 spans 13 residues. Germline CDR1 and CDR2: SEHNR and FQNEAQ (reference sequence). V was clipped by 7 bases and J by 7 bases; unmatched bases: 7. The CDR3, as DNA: TGTGCCAGCACCGACACGGGGGGGAATACGCAGTATTTT. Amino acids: CASTDTGGNTQYF.

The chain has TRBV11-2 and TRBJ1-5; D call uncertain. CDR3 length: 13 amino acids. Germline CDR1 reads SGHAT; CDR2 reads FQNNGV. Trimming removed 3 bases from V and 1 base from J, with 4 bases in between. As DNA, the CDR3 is TGTGCCAGCAGCTTCCAAAGCAATCAGCCCCAGCATTTT. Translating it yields CASSFQSNQPQHF.

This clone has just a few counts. The CDR3 region has the DNA TGTGCCAGCAGTTTACGCGAAAACACTGAAGCTTTCTTT. It is translated as CASSLRENTEAFF. The J gene is TRBJ1-1, the V gene TRBV12-3 or TRBV12-4, with D unclear. The CDR3 is 13 amino acids. The V end lost 2 bases, the J end lost 2 bases, and 6 bases lay between the germline ends.

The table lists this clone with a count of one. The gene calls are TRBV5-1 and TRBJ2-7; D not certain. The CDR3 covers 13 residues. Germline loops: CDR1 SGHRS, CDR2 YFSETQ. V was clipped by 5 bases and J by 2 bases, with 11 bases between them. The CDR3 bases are TGCGCCAGCAGTTCTCCAGGCACCTACGAGCAGTACTTC. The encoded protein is CASSSPGTYEQYF.